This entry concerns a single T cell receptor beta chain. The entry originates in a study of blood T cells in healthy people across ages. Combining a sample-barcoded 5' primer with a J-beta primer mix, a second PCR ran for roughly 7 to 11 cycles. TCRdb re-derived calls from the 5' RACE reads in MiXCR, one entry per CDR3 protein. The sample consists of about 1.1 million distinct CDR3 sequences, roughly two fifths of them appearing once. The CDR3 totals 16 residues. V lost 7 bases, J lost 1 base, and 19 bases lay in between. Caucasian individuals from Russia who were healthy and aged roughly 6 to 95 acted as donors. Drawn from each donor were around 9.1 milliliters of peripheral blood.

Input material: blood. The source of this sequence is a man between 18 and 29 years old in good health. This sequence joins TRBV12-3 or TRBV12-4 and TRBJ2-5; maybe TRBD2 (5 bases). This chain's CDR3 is CASTRRGISPQETQYF. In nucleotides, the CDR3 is TGTGCCAGCACCCGACGGGGAATATCCCCCCAAGAGACCCAGTACTTC.